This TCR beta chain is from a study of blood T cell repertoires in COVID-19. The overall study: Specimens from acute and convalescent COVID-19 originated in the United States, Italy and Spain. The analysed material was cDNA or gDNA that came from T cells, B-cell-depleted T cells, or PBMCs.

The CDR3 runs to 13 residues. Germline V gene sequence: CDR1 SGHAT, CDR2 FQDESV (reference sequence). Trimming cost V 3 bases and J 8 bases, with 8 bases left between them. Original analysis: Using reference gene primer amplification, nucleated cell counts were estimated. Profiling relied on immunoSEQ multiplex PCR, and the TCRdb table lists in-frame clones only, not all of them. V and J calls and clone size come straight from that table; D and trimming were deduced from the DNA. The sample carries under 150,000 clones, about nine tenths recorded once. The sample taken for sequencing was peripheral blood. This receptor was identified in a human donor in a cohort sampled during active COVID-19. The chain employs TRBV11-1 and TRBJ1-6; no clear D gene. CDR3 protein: CASSFRIDSPLHF. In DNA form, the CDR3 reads TGTGCCAGCAGCTTCCGTATAGATTCACCCCTCCACTTT.